A selection of T cell receptor beta chains follows, all from one sample in a study of Ad26.COV2.S vaccination and SARS-CoV-2 variants. Sequencing was performed with immunoSEQ multiplex PCR; in TCRdb, only in-frame clones are kept and a portion is missing. Altogether just over 350,000 clones are present, roughly 81% being singletons, with the ten largest covering 3.3%. Sequencing used peripheral blood, obtained in a trial of Ad26.COV2.S vaccine versus placebo. The origin of the receptors is a person aged 18-60 years who received the Ad26.COV2.S COVID-19 vaccine or a placebo. The CDR3 runs from the conserved cysteine through the conserved F or W. Fields, in order: V gene, J gene, clone size, D gene, CDR3 protein, CDR3 DNA. A D gene is named only where the DNA matches it firmly. The size entry is marked missing in some rows and otherwise reads once, few, many or a size class.

v_gene: TRBV19; j_gene: TRBJ2-7; abundance: -; d_gene: -; CDR3aa: CASSPRLQHYEQYF; CDR3nt: TGTGCCAGTAGTCCCAGACTCCAACACTACGAGCAGTACTTC
v_gene: TRBV19; j_gene: TRBJ2-4; abundance: once; d_gene: -; CDR3aa: CASTTDREGENIQYF; CDR3nt: TGTGCCAGTACCACGGACAGGGAGGGCGAAAACATTCAGTACTTC
v_gene: TRBV7-2; j_gene: TRBJ1-2; abundance: -; d_gene: -; CDR3aa: CASSYRTDYLYSYTF; CDR3nt: TGTGCCAGCAGCTACCGGACGGACTATTTGTATAGCTACACCTTC
v_gene: TRBV10-3; j_gene: TRBJ2-7; abundance: -; d_gene: TRBD1; CDR3aa: CAISGPGQVRNEQYF; CDR3nt: TGTGCCATCAGTGGGCCGGGACAGGTTCGAAACGAGCAGTACTTC
v_gene: TRBV18; j_gene: TRBJ2-3; abundance: -; d_gene: TRBD1; CDR3aa: CASSPRLGTGGTDTQYF; CDR3nt: TGTGCCAGCTCACCGCGCCTCGGGACAGGGGGCACAGATACGCAGTATTTT
v_gene: TRBV7-2; j_gene: TRBJ1-2; abundance: -; d_gene: -; CDR3aa: CASSLDNWGDGYTF; CDR3nt: TGTGCCAGCAGCTTAGACAACTGGGGCGATGGCTACACCTTC
v_gene: TRBV18; j_gene: TRBJ1-6; abundance: -; d_gene: TRBD1; CDR3aa: CASSPPDREFSPLHF; CDR3nt: TGTGCCAGCTCACCCCCGGACAGGGAATTTTCACCCCTCCACTTT
v_gene: TRBV2; j_gene: TRBJ2-3; abundance: few; d_gene: TRBD2; CDR3aa: CASSVRASGSTDTQYF; CDR3nt: TGTGCCAGCAGTGTCCGGGCTAGCGGAAGCACAGATACGCAGTATTTT
v_gene: TRBV5-1; j_gene: TRBJ2-7; abundance: -; d_gene: TRBD1; CDR3aa: CASSLLSGGGYEQYF; CDR3nt: TGCGCCAGCAGCTTGTTGTCAGGGGGCGGGTACGAGCAGTACTTC
v_gene: TRBV27; j_gene: TRBJ2-6; abundance: -; d_gene: TRBD1; CDR3aa: CASSLKSTGAGANVLTF; CDR3nt: TGTGCCAGCAGTCTCAAATCCACAGGGGCCGGGGCCAACGTCCTGACTTTC
v_gene: TRBV4-3; j_gene: TRBJ2-3; abundance: -; d_gene: TRBD2; CDR3aa: CASSQEPSGISTDTQYF; CDR3nt: TGCGCCAGCAGCCAAGAACCTAGCGGGATAAGCACAGATACGCAGTATTTT
v_gene: TRBV27; j_gene: TRBJ1-2; abundance: -; d_gene: -; CDR3aa: CASSFKGGYGYTF; CDR3nt: TGTGCCAGCAGTTTTAAGGGGGGCTATGGCTACACCTTC
v_gene: TRBV11-2; j_gene: TRBJ1-6; abundance: -; d_gene: -; CDR3aa: CASSLDFGERSYNSPLHF; CDR3nt: TGTGCCAGCAGCTTAGACTTCGGTGAGAGGTCCTATAATTCACCCCTCCACTTT
v_gene: TRBV6-2/TRBV6-3; j_gene: TRBJ2-2; abundance: -; d_gene: TRBD1; CDR3aa: CASSYSRARVVTGGTGELFF; CDR3nt: TGTGCCAGCAGTTACTCGAGGGCTCGGGTGGTGACAGGGGGCACCGGGGAGCTGTTTTTT
v_gene: TRBV5-5; j_gene: TRBJ1-3; abundance: -; d_gene: -; CDR3aa: CASSFWWSSGNTIYF; CDR3nt: TGTGCCAGCAGCTTCTGGTGGAGCTCTGGAAACACCATATATTTT
v_gene: TRBV9; j_gene: TRBJ2-5; abundance: few; d_gene: TRBD2; CDR3aa: CASSVGTSGRRIGETQYF; CDR3nt: TGTGCCAGCAGCGTCGGGACTAGCGGGAGAAGAATTGGAGAGACCCAGTACTTC
v_gene: TRBV4-3; j_gene: TRBJ2-5; abundance: -; d_gene: TRBD1; CDR3aa: CASSPRTGLAETQYF; CDR3nt: TGCGCCAGCAGCCCGAGGACAGGTTTGGCAGAGACCCAGTACTTC
v_gene: TRBV5-5; j_gene: TRBJ2-2; abundance: -; d_gene: -; CDR3aa: CASSRENRGLPITGELFF; CDR3nt: TGTGCCAGCAGCAGGGAGAATCGAGGGCTGCCCATAACCGGGGAGCTGTTTTTT
v_gene: TRBV5-4; j_gene: TRBJ2-7; abundance: -; d_gene: TRBD2; CDR3aa: CASSLGGRETYEQYF; CDR3nt: TGTGCCAGCAGCTTAGGCGGGAGGGAGACCTACGAGCAGTACTTC
v_gene: TRBV6-2/TRBV6-3; j_gene: TRBJ2-3; abundance: -; d_gene: -; CDR3aa: CASSYPTTGSAQYF; CDR3nt: TGTGCCAGCAGTTACCCAACCACCGGGTCGGCGCAGTATTTT
v_gene: TRBV18; j_gene: TRBJ2-1; abundance: -; d_gene: -; CDR3aa: CASSPSGLVFGEQFF; CDR3nt: TGTGCCAGCTCACCATCGGGACTCGTCTTCGGTGAGCAGTTCTTC
v_gene: TRBV5-1; j_gene: TRBJ2-2; abundance: -; d_gene: TRBD2; CDR3aa: CASSRRLAGHTGELFF; CDR3nt: TGCGCCAGCAGCCGACGACTAGCGGGGCACACCGGGGAGCTGTTTTTT
v_gene: TRBV4-1; j_gene: TRBJ2-5; abundance: -; d_gene: TRBD2; CDR3aa: CASSYGLAEETQYF; CDR3nt: TGCGCCAGCAGCTACGGACTAGCGGAAGAGACCCAGTACTTC
v_gene: TRBV7-2; j_gene: TRBJ1-1; abundance: -; d_gene: TRBD1; CDR3aa: CASSLDRGRTEAFF; CDR3nt: TGTGCCAGCAGCTTAGACAGGGGACGAACTGAAGCTTTCTTT
v_gene: TRBV7-2; j_gene: TRBJ1-1; abundance: -; d_gene: -; CDR3aa: CASSPPPRGTEAFF; CDR3nt: TGTGCCAGCAGCCCACCGCCACGCGGCACTGAAGCTTTCTTT
v_gene: TRBV6-5; j_gene: TRBJ1-1; abundance: -; d_gene: TRBD1; CDR3aa: CASSYSSRGRVTEAFF; CDR3nt: TGTGCCAGCAGTTACTCGAGTAGGGGGCGGGTCACTGAAGCTTTCTTT
v_gene: TRBV6-5; j_gene: TRBJ1-6; abundance: -; d_gene: TRBD1; CDR3aa: CASSSTGTGVNSPLHF; CDR3nt: TGTGCCAGCAGTTCTACTGGGACAGGTGTTAATTCACCCCTCCACTTT
v_gene: TRBV5-5; j_gene: TRBJ1-6; abundance: once; d_gene: -; CDR3aa: CASTLQDSPLHF; CDR3nt: TGTGCCAGCACCCTACAGGATTCACCCCTCCACTTT
v_gene: TRBV30; j_gene: TRBJ2-7; abundance: -; d_gene: -; CDR3aa: CAWSVRGVSYEQYF; CDR3nt: TGTGCCTGGAGTGTACGCGGGGTCTCCTACGAGCAGTACTTC
v_gene: TRBV4-3; j_gene: TRBJ1-1; abundance: -; d_gene: -; CDR3aa: CASSQEQWFLNTEAFF; CDR3nt: TGCGCCAGCAGCCAAGAACAATGGTTCCTGAACACTGAAGCTTTCTTT
v_gene: TRBV28; j_gene: TRBJ2-1; abundance: -; d_gene: -; CDR3aa: CASSLLGGGSYNEQFF; CDR3nt: TGTGCCAGCAGTTTACTAGGGGGAGGCTCCTACAATGAGCAGTTCTTC
v_gene: TRBV19; j_gene: TRBJ1-3; abundance: -; d_gene: -; CDR3aa: CASSSPGYSSGNTIYF; CDR3nt: TGTGCCAGTAGTAGCCCAGGGTACAGCTCTGGAAACACCATATATTTT
v_gene: TRBV2; j_gene: TRBJ1-6; abundance: -; d_gene: TRBD1; CDR3aa: CASSGQGLSPLHF; CDR3nt: TGTGCCAGCAGTGGACAGGGGCTCTCACCCCTCCACTTT
v_gene: TRBV5-1; j_gene: TRBJ2-3; abundance: -; d_gene: -; CDR3aa: CASSLEAGGPDTQYF; CDR3nt: TGCGCCAGCAGCTTGGAGGCAGGGGGGCCAGATACGCAGTATTTT
v_gene: TRBV6-5; j_gene: TRBJ2-7; abundance: -; d_gene: TRBD2; CDR3aa: CASRAGTSGSYEQYF; CDR3nt: TGTGCCAGCAGAGCCGGGACTAGCGGGTCCTACGAGCAGTACTTC
v_gene: TRBV7-2; j_gene: TRBJ2-2; abundance: few; d_gene: TRBD2; CDR3aa: CASSLAVAGSGELFF; CDR3nt: TGTGCCAGCAGCTTAGCAGTAGCGGGAAGCGGGGAGCTGTTTTTT
v_gene: TRBV5-1; j_gene: TRBJ1-1; abundance: -; d_gene: -; CDR3aa: CASSLAVIGEAFF; CDR3nt: TGCGCCAGCAGCTTGGCCGTCATTGGTGAAGCTTTCTTT
v_gene: TRBV11-2; j_gene: TRBJ1-3; abundance: few; d_gene: -; CDR3aa: CASSPQSGNTIYF; CDR3nt: TGTGCCAGCAGCCCGCAGTCTGGAAACACCATATATTTT
v_gene: TRBV7-8; j_gene: TRBJ1-1; abundance: -; d_gene: -; CDR3aa: CASSLTGNTEAFF; CDR3nt: TGTGCCAGCAGCTTAACGGGGAACACTGAAGCTTTCTTT
v_gene: TRBV12-2; j_gene: TRBJ2-5; abundance: -; d_gene: -; CDR3aa: CASGRAGLLQETQYF; CDR3nt: TGTGCAAGTGGGCGTGCAGGCTTACTACAAGAGACCCAGTACTTC
v_gene: TRBV2; j_gene: TRBJ2-2; abundance: -; d_gene: -; CDR3aa: CASSLGRGNTGELFF; CDR3nt: TGTGCCAGCAGTCTCGGTCGCGGGAACACCGGGGAGCTGTTTTTT
v_gene: TRBV19; j_gene: TRBJ2-1; abundance: -; d_gene: TRBD2; CDR3aa: CASSRDSGAYNEQFF; CDR3nt: TGTGCCAGTAGTAGGGATAGCGGGGCCTACAATGAGCAGTTCTTC
v_gene: TRBV7-9; j_gene: TRBJ2-3; abundance: -; d_gene: TRBD2; CDR3aa: CASLLAGTDTQYF; CDR3nt: TGTGCCAGCCTCCTAGCGGGAACAGATACGCAGTATTTT
v_gene: TRBV7-2; j_gene: TRBJ2-3; abundance: -; d_gene: -; CDR3aa: CASVPQVVSTDTQYF; CDR3nt: TGTGCCAGCGTCCCCCAGGTTGTTAGCACAGATACGCAGTATTTT
v_gene: TRBV5-1; j_gene: TRBJ2-5; abundance: -; d_gene: -; CDR3aa: CASSLARYQETQYF; CDR3nt: TGCGCCAGCAGCTTGGCACGATACCAAGAGACCCAGTACTTC
v_gene: TRBV4-3; j_gene: TRBJ1-2; abundance: -; d_gene: TRBD1; CDR3aa: CASSQDRGVGYTF; CDR3nt: TGCGCCAGCAGCCAGGACAGGGGGGTTGGCTACACCTTC
v_gene: TRBV5-8; j_gene: TRBJ1-4; abundance: -; d_gene: -; CDR3aa: CASSLGQTLSNEKLFF; CDR3nt: TGTGCCAGCAGCTTGGGACAGACTTTGAGTAATGAAAAACTGTTTTTT
v_gene: TRBV7-2; j_gene: TRBJ2-1; abundance: -; d_gene: TRBD2; CDR3aa: CASSLGLATNEQFF; CDR3nt: TGTGCCAGCAGCCTGGGACTAGCTACCAATGAGCAGTTCTTC
v_gene: TRBV6-5; j_gene: TRBJ2-1; abundance: -; d_gene: -; CDR3aa: CASSYVSSPYNEQFF; CDR3nt: TGTGCCAGCAGCTATGTCTCTTCACCCTACAATGAGCAGTTCTTC
v_gene: TRBV12-3/TRBV12-4; j_gene: TRBJ2-7; abundance: -; d_gene: -; CDR3aa: CASTPNSYEQYF; CDR3nt: TGTGCCAGCACCCCAAACTCCTACGAGCAGTACTTC
v_gene: TRBV28; j_gene: TRBJ2-2; abundance: -; d_gene: -; CDR3aa: CASMAGELFF; CDR3nt: TGTGCCAGCATGGCCGGGGAGCTGTTTTTT
v_gene: TRBV27; j_gene: TRBJ2-3; abundance: -; d_gene: TRBD2; CDR3aa: CASSLGTSGTDTQYF; CDR3nt: TGTGCCAGCAGTTTGGGGACTAGCGGCACAGATACGCAGTATTTT
v_gene: TRBV15; j_gene: TRBJ1-3; abundance: -; d_gene: TRBD1; CDR3aa: CATSRGTGVSGNTIYF; CDR3nt: TGTGCCACCAGCAGAGGGACAGGTGTCTCTGGAAACACCATATATTTT
v_gene: TRBV5-4; j_gene: TRBJ1-5; abundance: -; d_gene: -; CDR3aa: CASSLMGNQPQHF; CDR3nt: TGTGCCAGCAGCTTAATGGGGAATCAGCCCCAGCATTTT